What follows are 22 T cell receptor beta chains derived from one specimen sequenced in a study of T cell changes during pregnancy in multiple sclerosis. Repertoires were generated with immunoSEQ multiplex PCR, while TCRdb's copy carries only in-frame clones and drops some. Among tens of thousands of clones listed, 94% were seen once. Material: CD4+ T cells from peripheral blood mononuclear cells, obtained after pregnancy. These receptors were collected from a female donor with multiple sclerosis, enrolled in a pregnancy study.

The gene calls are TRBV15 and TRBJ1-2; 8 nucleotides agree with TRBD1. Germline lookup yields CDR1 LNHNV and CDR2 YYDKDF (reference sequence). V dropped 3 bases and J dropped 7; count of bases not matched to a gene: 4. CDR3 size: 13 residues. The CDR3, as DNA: TGTGCCACCAGCAGCGGACAGGGAGTTGGCTACACCTTC. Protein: CATSSGQGVGYTF.

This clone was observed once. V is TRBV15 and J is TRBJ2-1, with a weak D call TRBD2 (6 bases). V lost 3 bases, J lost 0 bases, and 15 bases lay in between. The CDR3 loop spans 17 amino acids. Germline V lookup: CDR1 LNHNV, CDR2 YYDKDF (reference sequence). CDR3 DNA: TGTGCCACCAGCAGGGATGGGACTCCGTACTCCTACAATGAGCAGTTCTTC. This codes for CATSRDGTPYSYNEQFF.

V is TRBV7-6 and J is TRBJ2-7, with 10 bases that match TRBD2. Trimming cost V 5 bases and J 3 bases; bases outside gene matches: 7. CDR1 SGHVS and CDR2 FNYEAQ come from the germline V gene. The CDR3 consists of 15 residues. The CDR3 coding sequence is TGTGCCAGCAGCCGATCAGCGGGGGGGGACTACGAGCAGTACTTC. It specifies CASSRSAGGDYEQYF.

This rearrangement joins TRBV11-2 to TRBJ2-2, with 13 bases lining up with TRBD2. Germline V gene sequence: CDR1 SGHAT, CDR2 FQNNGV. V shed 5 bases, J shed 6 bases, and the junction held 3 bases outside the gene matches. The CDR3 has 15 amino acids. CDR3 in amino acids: CASSPTSGGAGELFF. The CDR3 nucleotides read TGTGCCAGCAGCCCCACTAGCGGGGGGGCCGGGGAGCTGTTTTTT.

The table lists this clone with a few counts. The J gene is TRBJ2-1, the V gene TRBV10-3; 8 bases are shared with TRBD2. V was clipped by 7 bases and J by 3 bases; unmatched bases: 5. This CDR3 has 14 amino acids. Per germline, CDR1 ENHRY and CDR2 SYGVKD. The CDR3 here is CAIIFSGVYNEQFF. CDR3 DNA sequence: TGTGCCATCATTTTTAGCGGGGTCTACAATGAGCAGTTCTTC.

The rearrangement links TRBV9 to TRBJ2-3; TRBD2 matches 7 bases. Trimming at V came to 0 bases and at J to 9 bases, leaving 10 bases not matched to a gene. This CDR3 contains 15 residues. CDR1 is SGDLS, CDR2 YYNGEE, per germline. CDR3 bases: TGTGCCAGCAGCGTAGGGTCGGGGGGACCCCAGACGCAGTATTTT. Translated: CASSVGSGGPQTQYF.

CDR3: CASRMVRASGGGRTGELFF. Written as DNA, the CDR3 is TGTGCCAGTCGCATGGTCCGGGCTAGCGGGGGGGGAAGGACCGGGGAGCTGTTTTTT. This rearrangement joins TRBV19 to TRBJ2-2; 12 bases line up with TRBD2. The CDR3 sequence is 19 residues long. V was pared by 8 bases and J by 5 bases, with 18 bases of the junction left unmatched. Germline values: CDR1 LNHDA, CDR2 SQIVND (reference sequence).

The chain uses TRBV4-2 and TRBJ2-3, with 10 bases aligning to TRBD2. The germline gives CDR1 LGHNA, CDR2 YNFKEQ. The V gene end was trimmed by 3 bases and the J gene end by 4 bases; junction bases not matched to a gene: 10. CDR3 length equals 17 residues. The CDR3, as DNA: TGTGCCAGCAGCCAGGAAGCAGCGGGGGGGCTTCCAGATACGCAGTATTTT. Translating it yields CASSQEAAGGLPDTQYF.

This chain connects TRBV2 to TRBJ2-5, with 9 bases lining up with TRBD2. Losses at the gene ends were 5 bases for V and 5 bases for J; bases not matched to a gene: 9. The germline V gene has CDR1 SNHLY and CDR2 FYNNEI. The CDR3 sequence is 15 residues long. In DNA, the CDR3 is TGTGCCAGCAGTTCTAGCGGGGCCTCGGGGGAGACCCAGTACTTC. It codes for CASSSSGASGETQYF.

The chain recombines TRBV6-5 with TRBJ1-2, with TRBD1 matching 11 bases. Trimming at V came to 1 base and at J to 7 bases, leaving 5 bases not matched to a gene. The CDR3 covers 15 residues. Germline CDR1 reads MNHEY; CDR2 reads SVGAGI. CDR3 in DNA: TGTGCCAGCAGTTACTACGGACAGGGGGCGCGTGGCTACACCTTC. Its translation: CASSYYGQGARGYTF.

The CDR3 here is CASSYSAAPYGYTF. CDR3 bases: TGTGCCAGCAGTTACTCGGCGGCACCCTATGGCTACACCTTC. This chain joins TRBV6-5 and TRBJ1-2, with D hard to call. The CDR3 spans 14 residues. Germline CDR1 and CDR2: MNHEY and SVGAGI. The ends were cut back, 0 bases at V and 4 bases at J, with 9 bases in the middle.

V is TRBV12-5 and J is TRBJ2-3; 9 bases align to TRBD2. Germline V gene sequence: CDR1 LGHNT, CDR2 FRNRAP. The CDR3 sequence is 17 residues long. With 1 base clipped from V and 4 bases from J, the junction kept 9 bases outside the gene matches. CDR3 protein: CASGLGGGLARPDTQYF. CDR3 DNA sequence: TGTGCTAGTGGTTTGGGGGGGGGACTAGCTCGGCCAGATACGCAGTATTTT.

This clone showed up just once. Here the CDR3 DNA reads TGTGCCACCACTAGCGGGGGCTTGGGGCCCTACAATGAGCAGTTCTTC. Translated, it gives CATTSGGLGPYNEQFF. The rearrangement uses TRBV2 and TRBJ2-1; 11 bases align to TRBD2. Germline-derived CDR1 and CDR2 are SNHLY and FYNNEI. The CDR3 loop spans 16 amino acids. The J segment lost 2 bases and the V segment lost 10 bases, leaving 10 bases of the junction unmatched.

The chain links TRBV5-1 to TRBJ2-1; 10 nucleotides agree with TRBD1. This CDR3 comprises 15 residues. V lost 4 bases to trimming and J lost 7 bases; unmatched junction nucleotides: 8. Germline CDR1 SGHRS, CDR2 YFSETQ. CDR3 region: CASSARDRGRNEQFF. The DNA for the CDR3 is TGCGCCAGCAGCGCCCGGGACAGGGGCCGAAATGAGCAGTTCTTC. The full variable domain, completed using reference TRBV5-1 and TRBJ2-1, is KAGVTQTPRYLIKTRGQQVTLSCSPISGHRSVSWYQQTPGQGLQFLFEYFSETQRNKGNFPGRFSGRQFSNSRSEMNVSTLELGDSALYLCASSARDRGRNEQFFGPGTRLTVL.

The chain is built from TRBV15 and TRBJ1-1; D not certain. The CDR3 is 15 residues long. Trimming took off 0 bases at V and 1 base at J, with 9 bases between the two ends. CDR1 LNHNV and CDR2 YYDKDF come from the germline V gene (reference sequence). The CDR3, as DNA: TGTGCCACCAGCAGAGATGAGGAAGCGAACACTGAAGCTTTCTTT. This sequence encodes CATSRDEEANTEAFF.

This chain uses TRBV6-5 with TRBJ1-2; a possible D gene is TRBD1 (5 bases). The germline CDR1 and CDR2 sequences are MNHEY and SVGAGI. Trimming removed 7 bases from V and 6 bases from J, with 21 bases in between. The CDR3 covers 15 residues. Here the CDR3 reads CASTYRGGRGNGYTF. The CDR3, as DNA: TGTGCCAGCACCTACCGGGGAGGGAGGGGTAATGGCTACACCTTC.

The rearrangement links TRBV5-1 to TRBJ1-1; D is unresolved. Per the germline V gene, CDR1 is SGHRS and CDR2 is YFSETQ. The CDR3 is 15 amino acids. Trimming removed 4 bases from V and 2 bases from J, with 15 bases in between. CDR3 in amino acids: CASSEAGSANTEAFF. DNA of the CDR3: TGCGCCAGCAGCGAGGCCGGGTCTGCTAACACTGAAGCTTTCTTT. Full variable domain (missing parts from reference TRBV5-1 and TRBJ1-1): KAGVTQTPRYLIKTRGQQVTLSCSPISGHRSVSWYQQTPGQGLQFLFEYFSETQRNKGNFPGRFSGRQFSNSRSEMNVSTLELGDSALYLCASSEAGSANTEAFFGQGTRLTVV.

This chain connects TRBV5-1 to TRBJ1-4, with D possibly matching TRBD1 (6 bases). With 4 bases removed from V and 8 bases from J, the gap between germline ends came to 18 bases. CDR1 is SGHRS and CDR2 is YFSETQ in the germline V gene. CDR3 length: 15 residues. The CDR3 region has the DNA TGCGCCAGCAGCGAGAGACCAGGGGCGCGGGAAAAACTGTTTTTT. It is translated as CASSERPGAREKLFF.

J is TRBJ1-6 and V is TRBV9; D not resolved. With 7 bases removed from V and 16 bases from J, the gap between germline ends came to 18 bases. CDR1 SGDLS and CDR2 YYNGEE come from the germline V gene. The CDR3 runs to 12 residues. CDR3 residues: CASGLPGSLLHF. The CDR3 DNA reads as TGTGCCAGCGGGCTACCGGGGTCCTTGCTCCACTTT.

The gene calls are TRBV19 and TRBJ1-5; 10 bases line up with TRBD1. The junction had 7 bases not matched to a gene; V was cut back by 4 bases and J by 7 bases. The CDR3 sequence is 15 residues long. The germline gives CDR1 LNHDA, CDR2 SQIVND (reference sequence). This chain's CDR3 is CASSNRQGAGQPQHF. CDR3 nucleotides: TGTGCCAGTAGTAACCGACAGGGGGCTGGGCAGCCCCAGCATTTT.

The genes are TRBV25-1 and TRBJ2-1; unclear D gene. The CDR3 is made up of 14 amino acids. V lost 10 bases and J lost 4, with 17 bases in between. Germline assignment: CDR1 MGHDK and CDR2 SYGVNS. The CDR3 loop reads CATSVERAYNEQFF. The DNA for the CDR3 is TGTGCCACCTCTGTCGAGCGAGCTTACAATGAGCAGTTCTTC.

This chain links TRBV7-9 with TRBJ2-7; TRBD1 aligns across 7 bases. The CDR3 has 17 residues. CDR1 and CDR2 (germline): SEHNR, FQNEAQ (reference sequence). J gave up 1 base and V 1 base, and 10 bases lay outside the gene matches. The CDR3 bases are TGTGCCAGCAGCTTAGGGCAGGGTCGGGGACAGTCCTACGAGCAGTACTTC. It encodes CASSLGQGRGQSYEQYF.